The 30 T cell receptor beta chains below were found in one sample sequenced in a study of T cell responses to AZD1222 COVID-19 vaccine. Sequenced by immunoSEQ multiplex PCR; TCRdb stores in-frame clones only, minus some. Counted here are 170,000 or so clones, about 92% occurring once; the ten biggest clones make up 0.7% to 0.9%. Source: peripheral blood, taken on day 0 of AZD1222 vaccination. The origin of the receptors is an adult in good health.

The chain is built from TRBV4-1 and TRBJ2-5; 8 bases align to TRBD1. Trimming cost V 1 base and J 5 bases; bases outside gene matches: 6. This CDR3 has 15 residues. The germline CDR1 and CDR2 sequences are MGHRA and YSYEKL. In DNA, the CDR3 is TGCGCCAGCAGCCAAGGGACAGGGAATGGGGAGACCCAGTACTTC. Residues: CASSQGTGNGETQYF.

The chain recombines TRBV6-2 or TRBV6-3 with TRBJ2-7; 8 bases fit TRBD1. From germline, CDR1 is MNHEY and CDR2 SVGEGT. The V segment lost 6 bases and the J segment 2 bases; nucleotides outside the gene matches: 9. The CDR3 is 15 residues long. The CDR3 nucleotides read TGTGCCAGCAGCCGAGCCGGGACAGGCACCTACGAGCAGTACTTC. Protein: CASSRAGTGTYEQYF.

A word on this clone: The same CDR3 also results from other DNA sequences found in this sample. The chain joins TRBV12-3 or TRBV12-4 to TRBJ1-2; the D gene is possibly TRBD1 (5 bases). Trimming shortened V by 3 bases and J by 4 bases, and 9 bases separated the two germline ends. The CDR3 sequence is 13 residues long. This CDR3 is CASSFRGPYGYTF. The CDR3 nucleotides read TGTGCCAGCAGTTTCCGGGGACCCTATGGCTACACCTTC.

This chain connects TRBV7-2 to TRBJ1-1; perhaps TRBD1 as D (6 bases). V lost 5 bases and J 7 bases, leaving 20 bases between the germline ends. The CDR3 consists of 15 residues. The V gene's germline CDR1 is SGHTA and CDR2 FQGNSA. CDR3 sequence reads: CASSLRGVKGGEAFF. The CDR3 bases are TGTGCCAGCAGCCTCAGAGGGGTTAAGGGGGGTGAAGCTTTCTTT.

This chain joins TRBV6-7 and TRBJ1-1; 8 bases agree with TRBD1. TRBV6-7 is placed among ORFs of uncertain function. The length of the CDR3 is 15 residues. Germline trimming cut 4 bases from V and 1 base from J; bases unmatched to any gene: 5. In nucleotides, the CDR3 is TGTGCCAGCAGTTGGCGGGACAGGAAGAACACTGAAGCTTTCTTT. As protein: CASSWRDRKNTEAFF.

The chain recombines TRBV11-3 with TRBJ2-7; D unclear. V was trimmed by 5 bases and J by 0 bases, leaving 11 bases between them. CDR3 length: 14 residues. CDR1 is SGHNT, CDR2 YENEEA, per germline. CDR3 nucleotide sequence: TGTGCCAGCAGCCCCCGGTCAAGCTCCTACGAGCAGTACTTC. Translated, it gives CASSPRSSSYEQYF.

This clone was found once. This CDR3 reads CAWSAGEKLFF. CDR3 bases: TGTGCCTGGAGTGCCGGTGAAAAACTGTTTTTT. This chain joins TRBV30 and TRBJ1-4; D not resolved. Between the trimmed V and J ends, which lost 1 base and 7 bases, there was a span of 4 bases. This CDR3 spans 11 amino acids. CDR1 GTSNPN and CDR2 SVGIG come from the germline V gene (reference sequence). The whole variable domain, filled in from reference TRBV30 and TRBJ1-4, reads SQTIHQWPATLVQPVGSPLSLECTVEGTSNPNLYWYRQAAGRGLQLLFYSVGIGQISSEVPQNLSASRPQDRQFILSSKKLLLSDSGFYLCAWSAGEKLFFGSGTQLSVL.

The V and J genes are TRBV5-1 and TRBJ2-2, with TRBD1 as a possible D gene (5 bases). The CDR3 loop spans 15 amino acids. V lost 0 bases and J 5 bases, leaving 11 bases between the germline ends. The germline V gene encodes CDR1 SGHRS and CDR2 YFSETQ. The CDR3 here is CASSLVGAQTGELFF. The DNA for the CDR3 is TGCGCCAGCAGCTTGGTAGGGGCGCAGACCGGGGAGCTGTTTTTT.

The chain employs TRBV28 and TRBJ1-4, with D hard to call. V was shortened by 1 base and J by 4 bases, with 4 bases between the two germline ends. Germline V gives CDR1 MDHEN, CDR2 SYDVKM. This CDR3 spans 13 amino acids. The CDR3 reads CASSLYRNEKLFF. Written as DNA, the CDR3 is TGTGCCAGCAGTTTATACCGTAATGAAAAACTGTTTTTT.

J is TRBJ1-1 and V is TRBV18; tentatively, D is TRBD1 (6 bases). In germline, CDR1 is KGHSH, CDR2 LQKENI. Trimming took off 2 bases at V and 0 bases at J, with 10 bases between the two ends. The CDR3 runs 15 residues. This CDR3 reads CASSPRQVMNTEAFF. The CDR3 nucleotides read TGTGCCAGCTCACCAAGACAGGTTATGAACACTGAAGCTTTCTTT.

The chain recombines TRBV28 with TRBJ2-1; a weak D match, TRBD1 (5 bases). The CDR3 has 11 residues. V was cut by 11 bases and J by 10 bases, with 15 bases left in between. Germline CDR1 and CDR2: MDHEN and SYDVKM. The CDR3 loop is CAAGQGLEQFF. The CDR3 nucleotides are TGTGCCGCAGGTCAGGGCCTAGAGCAGTTCTTC.

This chain links TRBV6-5 with TRBJ1-6; D call uncertain. V was pared by 8 bases and J by 8 bases, with 13 bases between. This CDR3 has 13 residues. Germline values: CDR1 MNHEY, CDR2 SVGAGI. The CDR3 DNA is TGTGCCAGCTCGATGGGCCTTCATTCACCCCTCCACTTT. Translation: CASSMGLHSPLHF.

The genes are TRBV7-9 and TRBJ2-3; the D is unclear. Germline-derived CDR1 and CDR2 are SEHNR and FQNEAQ (reference sequence). This CDR3 comprises 14 residues. Trimming removed 5 bases at V and 3 bases at J, with 12 bases between. For the CDR3, the DNA is TGTGCCAGCAGCCCGTGGCGGAGAACAGATACGCAGTATTTT. This encodes CASSPWRRTDTQYF.

The V call is TRBV5-1, the J call TRBJ2-7; weak D call: TRBD2 (6 bases). This CDR3 is 15 amino acids long. Deletions cut 5 bases from V and 6 bases from J, with 21 bases between. Germline V CDR1 and CDR2: SGHRS, YFSETQ. CDR3 amino acids: CASRPAEGGQVEQYF. For the CDR3, the DNA is TGCGCCAGCAGGCCCGCTGAAGGAGGGCAAGTCGAGCAGTACTTC.

This chain joins TRBV3-1 (or the pseudogene TRBV3-2) and TRBJ2-3; 8 bases fit TRBD2. CDR1 LGHDT and CDR2 YNNKEL come from the germline V gene (reference sequence). The junction had 13 bases not matched to a gene; V was cut back by 3 bases and J by 2 bases. There are 18 residues in the CDR3. CDR3 DNA: TGTGCCAGCAGCCAGCACCTTGCTGGCGGGGGGACCACAGATACGCAGTATTTT. It codes for CASSQHLAGGGTTDTQYF.

A single count supports this clone. The chain has TRBV5-6 and TRBJ1-5; D remains ambiguous. The CDR3 contains 14 residues. The germline V gene has CDR1 SGHDT and CDR2 YYEEEE. V was cut by 2 bases and J by 9 bases, with 15 bases left in between. The CDR3 region is CASSLRSNEGPQHF. The CDR3 DNA reads TGTGCCAGCAGCTTACGTTCAAACGAAGGGCCCCAGCATTTT.

The chain combines TRBV11-3 with TRBJ2-7; D unresolved. The ends were cut back, 1 base at V and 0 bases at J, with 7 bases in the middle. The length of the CDR3 is 14 residues. CDR1 is SGHNT, CDR2 YENEEA, per germline. CDR3 loop: CASSLVGSSYEQYF. The CDR3 nucleotides are TGTGCCAGCAGCTTAGTTGGTAGCTCCTACGAGCAGTACTTC.

This sequence joins TRBV2 and TRBJ1-5; the D is unclear. Germline-derived CDR1 and CDR2 are SNHLY and FYNNEI. Trimming shortened V by 7 bases and J by 0 bases, and 10 bases separated the two germline ends. The CDR3 runs 14 residues. DNA of the CDR3: TGTGCCAGCATGAATGGGGATAGCAATCAGCCCCAGCATTTT. Protein: CASMNGDSNQPQHF.

In DNA form, the CDR3 reads TGTGCCAGCAGTGACAAGAACACTGAAGCTTTCTTT. As protein: CASSDKNTEAFF. The V call is TRBV2, the J call TRBJ1-1; D not resolved. The V gene lost 3 bases and the J gene lost 1 base, with 3 bases spanning the gap. Looked up from germline, CDR1 is SNHLY and CDR2 is FYNNEI. The length of the CDR3 is 12 residues.

The CDR3 coding sequence is TGTGCCAGCAGTCAAGACAGGGGATACGAGCAGTACTTC. Residues: CASSQDRGYEQYF. This chain connects TRBV5-4 to TRBJ2-7, with TRBD1 matching over 8 bases. CDR3 length equals 13 residues. Germline CDR1 is SGHNT and CDR2 is YYREEE (reference sequence). Trimming cost V 5 bases and J 4 bases; bases outside gene matches: 5.

The chain recombines TRBV5-1 with TRBJ2-1; tentatively, D is TRBD1 (6 bases). The CDR3 has 15 residues. Germline CDR1 reads SGHRS; CDR2 reads YFSETQ. V was cut by 3 bases and J by 2 bases, with 12 bases left in between. The CDR3 region has the DNA TGCGCCAGCAGCTCACAGGGAAACGCCTACAATGAGCAGTTCTTC. Amino acids: CASSSQGNAYNEQFF.

The chain has TRBV5-1 and TRBJ2-2; 7 bases are a match to TRBD1. This CDR3 is 15 amino acids long. Germline values: CDR1 SGHRS, CDR2 YFSETQ. The trim removed 4 bases at V and 3 bases at J, leaving 6 bases unmatched. CDR3 protein: CASSLQGRDTGELFF. For the CDR3, the DNA is TGCGCCAGCAGCCTACAGGGGCGTGACACCGGGGAGCTGTTTTTT.

V is TRBV9 and J is TRBJ2-3; 14 bases align to TRBD2. Looked up from germline, CDR1 is SGDLS and CDR2 is YYNGEE. Trimming removed 9 bases from V and 6 bases from J; junction bases left unmatched: 3. The CDR3 totals 13 residues. The CDR3: CATTSGGADTQYF. CDR3 nucleotides: TGTGCCACGACTAGCGGGGGGGCGGATACGCAGTATTTT.

The V call is TRBV7-9, the J call TRBJ2-5, with D tentatively TRBD1 (5 bases). V lost 1 base, J lost 1 base, and 7 bases lay in between. The CDR3 has 14 residues. Per the germline V gene, CDR1 is SEHNR and CDR2 is FQNEAQ (reference sequence). In DNA form, the CDR3 reads TGTGCCAGCAGCTTAGGCCAGGGCCAAGAGACCCAGTACTTC. Its translation is CASSLGQGQETQYF.

This clone was seen only once. J is TRBJ1-1 and V is TRBV5-1; D not resolved. The CDR3 extends over 15 amino acids. CDR1 and CDR2 from the germline V gene are SGHRS and YFSETQ. Trimming took off 0 bases at V and 1 base at J, with 10 bases between the two ends. CDR3 sequence (DNA): TGCGCCAGCAGCTTGGGGCCGGAGGGGAACACTGAAGCTTTCTTT. This sequence encodes CASSLGPEGNTEAFF.

The rearrangement joins TRBV9 to TRBJ2-2; D possibly corresponds to TRBD2 (5 bases). This CDR3 has 16 residues. Per the germline V gene, CDR1 is SGDLS and CDR2 is YYNGEE. V dropped 2 bases and J dropped 0 bases, with 11 bases sitting between them. CDR3 bases: TGTGCCAGCAGCGTTGACCCCGGGACGAACACCGGGGAGCTGTTTTTT. Translation gives CASSVDPGTNTGELFF.

The chain links TRBV28 to TRBJ1-1; D is possibly TRBD1 (6 bases). Germline lookup yields CDR1 MDHEN and CDR2 SYDVKM. The CDR3 covers 14 residues. With 6 bases removed from V and 4 bases from J, the gap between germline ends came to 15 bases. Here the CDR3 reads CASSLRGGGTEAFF. The DNA for the CDR3 is TGTGCCAGCAGCCTCAGGGGAGGGGGCACTGAAGCTTTCTTT. The full variable domain, its missing parts supplied by reference TRBV28 and TRBJ1-1, is DVKVTQSSRYLVKRTGEKVFLECVQDMDHENMFWYRQDPGLGLRLIYFSYDVKMKEKGDIPEGYSVSREKKERFSLILESASTNQTSMYLCASSLRGGGTEAFFGQGTRLTVV.

This chain links TRBV30 with TRBJ1-1; 7 bases fit TRBD1. CDR3 length equals 13 residues. CDR1 is GTSNPN, CDR2 SVGIG, per germline (reference sequence). The V gene end was trimmed by 3 bases and the J gene end by 5 bases; junction bases not matched to a gene: 6. In nucleotides, the CDR3 is TGTGCCTGGAGCCGGAAACAGGGGACTGAAGCTTTCTTT. It encodes CAWSRKQGTEAFF.

This chain connects TRBV19 to TRBJ2-1; a possible D gene is TRBD2 (6 bases). V shed 3 bases and J shed 6 bases, with 18 bases lying between them. The CDR3 is made up of 16 amino acids. The germline V gene has CDR1 LNHDA and CDR2 SQIVND (reference sequence). Here the CDR3 DNA reads TGTGCCAGTAGTATCCGGGTGGACTATCTCTCCAATGAGCAGTTCTTC. Its protein product is CASSIRVDYLSNEQFF.

This chain connects TRBV6-1 to TRBJ1-1; TRBD1 might be the D (6 bases). The CDR3 length is 14 residues. The germline CDR1 and CDR2 sequences are MNHNS and SASEGT. Trimming removed 3 bases from V and 7 bases from J, with 15 bases in between. CDR3 bases: TGTGCCAGCAGTGAGAGGGGGGCTGTGGTTGAAGCTTTCTTT. This encodes CASSERGAVVEAFF.